The rows below give T cell receptor beta chains drawn from one sample of a study of cytotoxic CD8 clonotypes in ibrutinib-treated CLL. Produced via immunoSEQ multiplex PCR; TCRdb's table is partial and in-frame only. The sample consists of over 200,000 clones, roughly 77% of them appearing once. The sample here was PBMCs, taken after 12 months of ibrutinib treatment. These receptors all stem from a human donor with chronic lymphocytic leukemia. Each CDR3 is given with its conserved first and last residue. D genes are given only for firm matches. Part of the rows lack a size; the others show once, few, many or a class for expanded clones.

V gene: TRBV11-2
D gene: TRBD1
clone size: few
J gene: TRBJ1-5
CDR3 protein: CASSSDRGQPQHF
CDR3 DNA: TGTGCCAGCAGCTCGGACAGGGGTCAGCCCCAGCATTTT

V gene: TRBV6-1
D gene: -
clone size: few
J gene: TRBJ1-1
CDR3 protein: CASSEALWGAVNTEAFF
CDR3 DNA: TGTGCCAGCAGTGAGGCCCTTTGGGGGGCGGTAAACACTGAAGCTTTCTTT

V gene: TRBV9
D gene: -
clone size: -
J gene: TRBJ1-2
CDR3 protein: CASSVDPGYYGYTF
CDR3 DNA: TGTGCCAGCAGCGTAGACCCCGGATACTATGGCTACACCTTC

V gene: TRBV14
D gene: TRBD2
clone size: -
J gene: TRBJ2-3
CDR3 protein: CASSRLAGPADTQYF
CDR3 DNA: TGTGCCAGCAGTCGGCTAGCGGGGCCCGCAGATACGCAGTATTTT

V gene: TRBV5-1
D gene: -
clone size: -
J gene: TRBJ2-2
CDR3 protein: CASSTRATNTGELFF
CDR3 DNA: TGCGCCAGCAGCACTAGGGCCACGAACACCGGGGAGCTGTTTTTT

V gene: TRBV18
D gene: TRBD1
clone size: -
J gene: TRBJ1-1
CDR3 protein: CASCGQGYTEAFF
CDR3 DNA: TGTGCCAGCTGCGGACAGGGATACACTGAAGCTTTCTTT

V gene: TRBV28
D gene: TRBD1
clone size: -
J gene: TRBJ2-3
CDR3 protein: CASSYRGSTDTQYF
CDR3 DNA: TGTGCCAGCAGCTACAGGGGTAGCACAGATACGCAGTATTTT

V gene: TRBV14
D gene: -
clone size: few
J gene: TRBJ2-1
CDR3 protein: CASSQGRATVEFF
CDR3 DNA: TGTGCCAGCAGCCAAGGTAGAGCTACTGTGGAGTTCTTC

V gene: TRBV9
D gene: TRBD1
clone size: -
J gene: TRBJ1-2
CDR3 protein: CASSALDRGGYTF
CDR3 DNA: TGTGCCAGCAGCGCTTTAGACAGGGGTGGCTACACCTTC

V gene: TRBV30
D gene: -
clone size: -
J gene: TRBJ1-1
CDR3 protein: CAWSVGSTEAFF
CDR3 DNA: TGTGCCTGGAGTGTTGGGTCCACTGAAGCTTTCTTT

V gene: TRBV27
D gene: TRBD1
clone size: -
J gene: TRBJ1-5
CDR3 protein: CASSSGQGARQPQHF
CDR3 DNA: TGTGCCAGCAGTTCAGGACAGGGGGCGCGTCAGCCCCAGCATTTT

V gene: TRBV11-2
D gene: -
clone size: -
J gene: TRBJ1-3
CDR3 protein: CASRSTESGNTIYF
CDR3 DNA: TGTGCCAGCAGATCTACAGAGTCTGGAAACACCATATATTTT

V gene: TRBV19
D gene: -
clone size: -
J gene: TRBJ1-5
CDR3 protein: CASSRASRNQPQHF
CDR3 DNA: TGTGCCAGTAGTAGAGCCAGCCGCAATCAGCCCCAGCATTTT

V gene: TRBV18
D gene: TRBD1
clone size: -
J gene: TRBJ1-2
CDR3 protein: CASSHPGTGSYGYTF
CDR3 DNA: TGTGCCAGCTCACATCCCGGGACAGGATCGTATGGCTACACCTTC

V gene: TRBV20-1
D gene: -
clone size: -
J gene: TRBJ1-4
CDR3 protein: CSVRGGEKLFF
CDR3 DNA: TGCAGTGTCAGGGGCGGTGAAAAACTGTTTTTT

V gene: TRBV4-1
D gene: -
clone size: few
J gene: TRBJ2-1
CDR3 protein: CASSQDWGSSYNGQFF
CDR3 DNA: TGCGCCAGCAGCCAAGATTGGGGGAGCTCCTACAATGGGCAGTTCTTC

V gene: TRBV19
D gene: -
clone size: -
J gene: TRBJ2-3
CDR3 protein: CASSMSLQDTQYF
CDR3 DNA: TGTGCCAGTAGTATGAGCCTTCAAGATACGCAGTATTTT

V gene: TRBV5-1
D gene: -
clone size: few
J gene: TRBJ2-2
CDR3 protein: CASSFGQLNTGELFF
CDR3 DNA: TGCGCCAGCAGCTTCGGGCAGCTTAACACCGGGGAGCTGTTTTTT